Each of the 15 T cell receptor beta chains below was sequenced from the same sample in a study of T cell responses to AZD1222 COVID-19 vaccine. Measured with immunoSEQ multiplex PCR; TCRdb has only the in-frame clones, and not every one. In the table there are 130,000 to 150,000 clones, just under 95% of which are singletons. The sequencing used peripheral blood, collected on day 0 of AZD1222 vaccination. These receptors were taken from an adult in good health.

The genes are TRBV5-1 and TRBJ2-5, with 7 bases that match TRBD2. V dropped 0 bases and J dropped 0; count of bases not matched to a gene: 8. Germline CDR1 is SGHRS and CDR2 is YFSETQ. The CDR3 is 17 amino acids. CDR3 protein: CASSLGLGLADQETQYF. CDR3 DNA: TGCGCCAGCAGCTTGGGTCTGGGTCTAGCGGACCAAGAGACCCAGTACTTC.

V and J are TRBV5-5 and TRBJ1-4; D gene unclear. Trimming removed 0 bases at V and 8 bases at J, with 11 bases between. Germline V gene sequence: CDR1 SGHKS, CDR2 YYEKEE (reference sequence). The CDR3 length is 14 residues. CDR3 in amino acids: CASSLAGRSEKLFF. DNA for the CDR3: TGTGCCAGCAGCTTGGCCGGCCGTTCGGAAAAACTGTTTTTT.

This rearrangement joins TRBV28 to TRBJ1-5; the match to TRBD1 covers 8 bases. The CDR3 length is 15 residues. CDR1 is MDHEN and CDR2 is SYDVKM in the germline V gene. V gave up 6 bases and J gave up 2 bases; unmatched junction bases: 6. In DNA form, the CDR3 reads TGTGCCAGCAGCACATTGGGACAGGGCAATCAGCCCCAGCATTTT. It yields the protein CASSTLGQGNQPQHF.

This chain links TRBV19 with TRBJ2-5; 7 nucleotides match TRBD1. Per the germline V gene, CDR1 is LNHDA and CDR2 is SQIVND (reference sequence). Trimming removed 4 bases from V and 2 bases from J; junction bases left unmatched: 1. This CDR3 spans 13 amino acids. CDR3 amino acids: CASSKGQQETQYF. The CDR3 nucleotides read TGTGCCAGTAGTAAGGGACAGCAAGAGACCCAGTACTTC.

The J gene is TRBJ2-1, the V gene TRBV27; the D gene is possibly TRBD2 (5 bases). Germline V gives CDR1 MNHEY, CDR2 SMNVEV (reference sequence). V was cut by 6 bases and J by 2 bases, with 17 bases left in between. The CDR3 has 16 amino acids. The CDR3 protein is CASSYTRLVTYNEQFF. The CDR3 coding sequence is TGTGCCAGCAGCTATACTAGGCTCGTGACCTACAATGAGCAGTTCTTC.

The V and J genes are TRBV6-5 and TRBJ2-2; 9 nucleotides line up with TRBD2. This CDR3 is 13 amino acids long. Germline V lookup: CDR1 MNHEY, CDR2 SVGAGI. V was pared by 7 bases and J by 6 bases, with 3 bases of the junction left unmatched. The CDR3 loop is CASTLAGSGELFF. The CDR3 DNA is TGTGCCAGCACCCTAGCGGGATCCGGGGAGCTGTTTTTT.

The rearrangement uses TRBV7-9 and TRBJ1-1; tentative D call: TRBD1 (5 bases). The V gene's germline CDR1 is SEHNR and CDR2 FQNEAQ (reference sequence). The CDR3 consists of 15 residues. Trimming took 1 base from V and 3 from J, leaving 12 bases between them. The CDR3 bases are TGTGCCAGCAGCTTAGGCCCCGGAGGGGACACTGAAGCTTTCTTT. It translates to CASSLGPGGDTEAFF.

This clone appeared once. The chain is built from TRBV7-9 and TRBJ2-1, with 9 bases that match TRBD2. Germline lookup yields CDR1 SEHNR and CDR2 FQNEAQ (reference sequence). The CDR3 loop spans 15 amino acids. V was clipped by 5 bases and J by 8 bases; unmatched bases: 10. CDR3 residues: CASSEVVAGAHEQFF. The DNA for the CDR3 is TGTGCCAGCAGCGAAGTAGTAGCGGGAGCACATGAGCAGTTCTTC.

The chain links TRBV15 to TRBJ2-2; TRBD2 matches at 7 bases. V lost 2 bases to trimming and J lost 1 base; unmatched junction nucleotides: 4. Germline V gives CDR1 LNHNV, CDR2 YYDKDF (reference sequence). This CDR3 has 16 amino acids. Here the CDR3 reads CATSRRREENTGELFF. The CDR3 bases are TGTGCCACCAGCAGAAGACGGGAGGAGAACACCGGGGAGCTGTTTTTT. Drawing the rest from reference TRBV15 and TRBJ2-2, the complete variable domain is DAMVIQNPRYQVTQFGKPVTLSCSQTLNHNVMYWYQQKSSQAPKLLFHYYDKDFNNEADTPDNFQSRRPNTSFCFLDIRSPGLGDTAMYLCATSRRREENTGELFFGEGSRLTVL.

The chain has TRBV18 and TRBJ1-3, with 8 bases aligning to TRBD1. Germline CDR1 reads KGHSH; CDR2 reads LQKENI. Trimming removed 4 bases from V and 4 bases from J; junction bases left unmatched: 3. The CDR3 consists of 14 residues. The CDR3: CASSQTGDGNTIYF. The CDR3, as DNA: TGTGCCAGCTCACAGACAGGGGACGGAAACACCATATATTTT.

The chain links TRBV7-3 to TRBJ2-3, with D maybe TRBD2 (5 bases). Trimming took 8 bases from V and 2 from J, leaving 11 bases between them. CDR3 length: 13 amino acids. Germline V gene data show CDR1 as SGHTA and CDR2 as FQGTGA. In nucleotides, the CDR3 is TGTGCCAGCGGCCAGCGGCCCACAGATACGCAGTATTTT. Its protein product is CASGQRPTDTQYF. The variable domain in full, completed from reference TRBV7-3 and TRBJ2-3, reads GAGVSQTPSNKVTEKGKYVELRCDPISGHTALYWYRQSLGQGPEFLIYFQGTGAADDSGLPNDRFFAVRPEGSVSTLKIQRTERGDSAVYLCASGQRPTDTQYFGPGTRLTVL.

This chain links TRBV19 with TRBJ1-5; 8 positions match TRBD1. The CDR3 consists of 13 residues. With 5 bases clipped from V and 4 bases from J, the junction kept 1 base outside the gene matches. Per the germline V gene, CDR1 is LNHDA and CDR2 is SQIVND (reference sequence). DNA for the CDR3: TGTGCCAGTAGTGGGACAGGTAATCAGCCCCAGCATTTT. This gives the protein CASSGTGNQPQHF.

CDR3 nucleotide sequence: TGTGCCAGCAGCTTGATAAGCGGGGGAGGGCAAGAGACCCAGTACTTC. This encodes CASSLISGGGQETQYF. The V and J genes are TRBV5-4 and TRBJ2-5; 8 bases agree with TRBD2. CDR1 is SGHNT and CDR2 is YYREEE in the germline V gene (reference sequence). With 1 base clipped from V and 2 bases from J, the junction kept 7 bases outside the gene matches. The CDR3 is 16 residues long.

V is TRBV4-1 and J is TRBJ2-7; D not resolved. Germline assignment: CDR1 MGHRA and CDR2 YSYEKL. V lost 3 bases to trimming and J lost 5 bases, with 11 bases between them. CDR3 length equals 13 residues. As DNA, the CDR3 is TGCGCCAGCAGCCAGGTTCGCGGAAACGAGCAGTACTTC. This translates into CASSQVRGNEQYF.

The genes are TRBV19 and TRBJ2-7; D uncertain. The CDR3 sequence is 14 residues long. Germline CDR1 LNHDA, CDR2 SQIVND (reference sequence). V was shortened by 8 bases and J by 1 base, with 15 bases between the two germline ends. For the CDR3, the DNA is TGTGCCAGTGGCGATCGGGCGGAATCCTACGAGCAGTACTTC. This encodes CASGDRAESYEQYF.